Listed here is a single T cell receptor (beta chain). Its target is not known. The sample is drawn from a study of cytomegalovirus exposure and HLA in healthy donors. Study overall: The platform used for the 100 to 150 validation repertoires matched that of the roughly 720 first-cohort repertoires, a later analysis reported.

The germline CDR1 and CDR2 sequences are LGHNA and YNFKEQ. Trimming left V 0 bases short and J 4 bases short, with 13 bases between. This CDR3 has 15 residues. The assay was immunoSEQ multiplex PCR, and TCRdb's table has in-frame clones only and misses some. The sample has under 200,000 clones, about 89% seen once. Study conclusions and caveats: Approximately 160 TCR beta chains were listed as cytomegalovirus-associated.

Sequenced sample: PBMCs. The chain employs TRBV4-2 and TRBJ2-7; possibly TRBD2 for D (5 bases). The receptor was isolated from a woman aged 18-29 years in good health and CMV-seropositive. The CDR3, as DNA: TGTGCCAGCAGCCAAGATGGAGAGGGCCTGTACGAGCAGTACTTC. Translation gives CASSQDGEGLYEQYF.